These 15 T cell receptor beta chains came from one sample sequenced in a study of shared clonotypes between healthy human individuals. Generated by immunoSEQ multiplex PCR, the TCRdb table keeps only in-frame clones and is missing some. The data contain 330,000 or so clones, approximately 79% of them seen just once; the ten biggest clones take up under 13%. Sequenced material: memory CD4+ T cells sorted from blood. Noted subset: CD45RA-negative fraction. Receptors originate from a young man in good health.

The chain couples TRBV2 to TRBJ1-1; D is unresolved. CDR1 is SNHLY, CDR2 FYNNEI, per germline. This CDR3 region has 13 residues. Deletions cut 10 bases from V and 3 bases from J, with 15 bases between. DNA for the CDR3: TGTGCCACCGCATTCCAGGAGGACACTGAAGCTTTCTTT. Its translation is CATAFQEDTEAFF.

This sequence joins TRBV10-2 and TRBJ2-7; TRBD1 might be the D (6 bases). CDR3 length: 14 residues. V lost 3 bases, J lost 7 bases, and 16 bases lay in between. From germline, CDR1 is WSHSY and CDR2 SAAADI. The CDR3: CASSDWGPRGEQYF. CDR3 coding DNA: TGCGCCAGCAGTGATTGGGGGCCCCGTGGTGAGCAGTACTTC.

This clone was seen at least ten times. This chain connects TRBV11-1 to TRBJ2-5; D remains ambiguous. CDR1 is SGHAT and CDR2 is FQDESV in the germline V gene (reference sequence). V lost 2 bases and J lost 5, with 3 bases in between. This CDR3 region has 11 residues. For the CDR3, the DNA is TGTGCCAGCAGCTTAACGGAGACCCAGTACTTC. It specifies CASSLTETQYF.

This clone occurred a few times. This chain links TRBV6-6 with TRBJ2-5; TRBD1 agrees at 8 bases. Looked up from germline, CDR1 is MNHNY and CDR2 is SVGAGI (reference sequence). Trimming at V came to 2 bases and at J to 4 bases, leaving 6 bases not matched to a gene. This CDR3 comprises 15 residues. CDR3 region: CASSYAGTGGETQYF. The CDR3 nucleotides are TGTGCCAGCAGTTACGCCGGGACAGGAGGAGAGACCCAGTACTTC.

In nucleotides, the CDR3 is TGTGCCAGCAGCCGAGGACAGGGTTTCGGATTGGGGTTCTTC. This translates into CASSRGQGFGLGFF. The chain uses TRBV7-2 and TRBJ2-1; 8 positions match TRBD1. V gave up 5 bases and J gave up 15 bases; unmatched junction bases: 15. The CDR3 has 14 residues. Germline CDR1 and CDR2: SGHTA and FQGNSA.

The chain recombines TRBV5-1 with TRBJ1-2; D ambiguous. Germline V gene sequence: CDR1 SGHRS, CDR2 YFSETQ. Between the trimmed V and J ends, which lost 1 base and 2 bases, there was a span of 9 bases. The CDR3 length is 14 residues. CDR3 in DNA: TGCGCCAGCAGCTTGTCGCCAGCAAACTATGGCTACACCTTC. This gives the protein CASSLSPANYGYTF.

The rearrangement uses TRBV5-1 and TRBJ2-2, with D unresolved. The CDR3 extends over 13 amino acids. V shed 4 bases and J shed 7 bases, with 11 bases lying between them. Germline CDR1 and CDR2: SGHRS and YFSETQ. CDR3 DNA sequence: TGCGCCAGCAGCACCTCCCCCGGCGGGGAGCTGTTTTTT. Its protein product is CASSTSPGGELFF.

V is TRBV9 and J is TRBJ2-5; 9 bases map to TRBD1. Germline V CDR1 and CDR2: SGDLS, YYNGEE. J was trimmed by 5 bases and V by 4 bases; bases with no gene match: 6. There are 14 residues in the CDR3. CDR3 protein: CASSPNGQGETQYF. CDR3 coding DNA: TGTGCCAGCAGCCCAAATGGACAGGGGGAGACCCAGTACTTC.

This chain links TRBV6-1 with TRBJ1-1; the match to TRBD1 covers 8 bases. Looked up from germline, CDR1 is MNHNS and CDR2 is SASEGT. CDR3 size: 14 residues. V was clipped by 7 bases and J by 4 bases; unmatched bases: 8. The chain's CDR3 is CASIWTGRATEAFF. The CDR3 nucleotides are TGTGCCAGCATCTGGACAGGGCGGGCCACTGAAGCTTTCTTT.

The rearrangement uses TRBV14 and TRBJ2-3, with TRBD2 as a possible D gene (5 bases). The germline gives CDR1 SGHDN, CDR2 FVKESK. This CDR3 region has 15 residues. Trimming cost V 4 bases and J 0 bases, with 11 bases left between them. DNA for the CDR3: TGTGCCAGCAGCCGGCCGGGGTTGAGCACAGATACGCAGTATTTT. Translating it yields CASSRPGLSTDTQYF.

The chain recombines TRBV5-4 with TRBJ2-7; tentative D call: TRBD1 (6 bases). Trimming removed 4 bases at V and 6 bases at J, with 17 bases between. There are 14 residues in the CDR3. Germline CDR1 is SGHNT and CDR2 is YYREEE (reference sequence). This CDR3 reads CASSPHGTTGEQYF. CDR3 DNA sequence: TGTGCCAGCAGCCCCCATGGGACAACGGGCGAGCAGTACTTC.

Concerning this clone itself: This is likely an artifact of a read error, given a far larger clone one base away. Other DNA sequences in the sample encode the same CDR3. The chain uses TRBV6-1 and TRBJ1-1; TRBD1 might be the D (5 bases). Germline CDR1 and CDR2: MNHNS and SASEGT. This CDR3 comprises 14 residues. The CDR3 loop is CASREVGGGTEAFF. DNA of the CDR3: TGTGCCAGCCGTGAAGTGGGGGGGGGTACTGAAGCTTTCTTT.

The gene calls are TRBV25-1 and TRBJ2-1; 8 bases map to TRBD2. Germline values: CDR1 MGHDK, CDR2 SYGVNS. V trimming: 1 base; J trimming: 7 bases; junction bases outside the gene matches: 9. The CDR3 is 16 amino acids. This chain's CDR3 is CASSESGSGKYNEQFF. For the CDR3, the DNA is TGTGCCAGCAGTGAATCGGGTAGCGGGAAATATAATGAGCAGTTCTTC.

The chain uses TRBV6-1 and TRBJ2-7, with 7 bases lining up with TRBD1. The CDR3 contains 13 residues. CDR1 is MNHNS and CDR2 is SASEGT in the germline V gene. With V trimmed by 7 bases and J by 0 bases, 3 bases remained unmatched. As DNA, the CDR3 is TGTGCCAGCAACCGGGACAGCTCCTACGAGCAGTACTTC. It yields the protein CASNRDSSYEQYF.

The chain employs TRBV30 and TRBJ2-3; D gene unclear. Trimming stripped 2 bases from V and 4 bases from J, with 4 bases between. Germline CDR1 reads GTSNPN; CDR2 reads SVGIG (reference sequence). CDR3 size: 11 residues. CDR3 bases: TGTGCCTGGAGTAGGGCAGATACGCAGTATTTT. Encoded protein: CAWSRADTQYF.